A selection of T cell receptor beta chains follows, all from one sample in a study of cytomegalovirus exposure and HLA in healthy donors. Produced via immunoSEQ multiplex PCR; TCRdb's table is partial and in-frame only. The sample yields some 130,000 clones, approximately 81% seen once. The sequenced sample consisted of PBMCs. These receptors all stem from a man in his late teens or twenties in good health and CMV-seronegative. Each CDR3 is given with its conserved first and last residue. The order of the fields is J gene, clone size, D gene, V gene, CDR3 DNA, CDR3 protein. The D gene is left open where the match is weak. Clone size appears in some rows only: once, few, many, or a class for an expanded clone.

TRBJ2-2,.,.,TRBV14,TGTGCCAGCAGAAGGGGCGGGGCCGGGGAGCTGTTTTTT,CASRRGGAGELFF
TRBJ2-7,.,.,TRBV4-3,TGCGCCAGCAGCCAAGACCGCCCCTACGAGCAGTACTTC,CASSQDRPYEQYF
TRBJ1-1,.,.,TRBV20-1,TGCAGTGCTAGCTACAGTAGAGCTTTCTTT,CSASYSRAFF
TRBJ2-1,.,.,TRBV19,TGTGCCAGTAGCGTTCAAGGGGCTGAGCAGTTCTTC,CASSVQGAEQFF
TRBJ2-5,.,TRBD2,TRBV7-6,TGTGCCAGCAGCTTACTGCTCGCGGGAGTAGAGACCCAGTACTTC,CASSLLLAGVETQYF
TRBJ2-3,.,TRBD2,TRBV19,TGTGCCAGTAGTATCGGGGTAGCGGGACACGCAGATACGCAGTATTTT,CASSIGVAGHADTQYF
TRBJ2-2,.,.,TRBV7-3,TGTGCCAGCAGCTTGCAATCAGGGGCCACCGGGGAGCTGTTTTTT,CASSLQSGATGELFF
TRBJ1-2,few,TRBD1,TRBV6-1,TGTGCCAGCAGTGAGGCCAGGGGGGCGGGTGGCTACACCTTC,CASSEARGAGGYTF
TRBJ2-7,.,TRBD2,TRBV5-1,TGCGCCAGCAGCCATCCCGCTCTAGCGGGAGTTGATTCCTACGAGCAGTACTTC,CASSHPALAGVDSYEQYF
TRBJ1-2,.,.,TRBV7-9,TGTGCCAGCAGCTTTGCCGACCCCCACGGGGGCTACACCTTC,CASSFADPHGGYTF
TRBJ2-1,.,.,TRBV7-9,TGTGCCAGCAGCCCAATACCCGCGACAGTCAATGAGCAGTTCTTC,CASSPIPATVNEQFF
TRBJ1-2,.,.,TRBV28,TGTGCCAGCAGTCCACCGGGACACCAAGGGGATGGCTACACCTTC,CASSPPGHQGDGYTF
TRBJ1-2,.,TRBD1,TRBV6-5,TGTGCCAGCAGACCGCGGGACAGGATCTATGGCTACACCTTC,CASRPRDRIYGYTF
TRBJ1-5,many,.,TRBV19,TGTGCCAGTAGCTCACAGGGTCCAAGCTTCGGTCAGCCCCAGCATTTT,CASSSQGPSFGQPQHF
TRBJ2-4,once,TRBD2,TRBV27,TGTGCCAGCAGTCCTGAAGCGGGAGGGGAGGCCAAAAACATTCAGTACTTC,CASSPEAGGEAKNIQYF
TRBJ2-7,.,.,TRBV27,TGTGCCAGCAGTTTAGGTTTTGGAGGGGACTACGAGCAGTACTTC,CASSLGFGGDYEQYF
TRBJ1-3,.,TRBD1,TRBV6-5,TGTGCCAGCAGCAGATCTGGACAGGGGGGAAACACCATATATTTT,CASSRSGQGGNTIYF
TRBJ2-3,.,.,TRBV5-5,TGTGCCAGCAGCCAGGTCTTAGCGAATGGTATAGATACGCAGTATTTT,CASSQVLANGIDTQYF
TRBJ1-5,.,TRBD1,TRBV4-2,TGTGCCAGCAGCCAGGACAGGGGGCTAATCAATCAGCCCCAGCATTTT,CASSQDRGLINQPQHF
TRBJ2-1,.,TRBD1,TRBV7-8,TGTGCCAGCAGCTCCCCGACAGGGGCTTTGGATGAGCAGTTCTTC,CASSSPTGALDEQFF
TRBJ2-1,once,TRBD2,TRBV9,TGTGCCAGCAGCCCAACCGGGGGTAGCGGGGCTTACAATGAGCAGTTCTTC,CASSPTGGSGAYNEQFF
TRBJ2-1,many,TRBD2,TRBV7-2,TGTGCCAGCAGCTTAACTAGCGGGAGGCACAATGAGCAGTTCTTC,CASSLTSGRHNEQFF
TRBJ2-7,once,TRBD2,TRBV5-8,TGTGCCAGCACCCTAGCGGGAGTATGGGAGCAGTACTTC,CASTLAGVWEQYF
TRBJ2-1,few,.,TRBV4-3,TGCGCCAGCAGCCAAGAAAGGACATTTGACAATGAGCAGTTCTTC,CASSQERTFDNEQFF
TRBJ2-1,.,TRBD2,TRBV29-1,TGCAGCGCCGCGGGACTAGCGTCCTACAATGAGCAGTTCTTC,CSAAGLASYNEQFF
TRBJ2-3,.,TRBD2,TRBV30,TGTGCCTGGAGTGGACTAGCAGCAGATACGCAGTATTTT,CAWSGLAADTQYF
TRBJ2-3,.,TRBD2,TRBV10-3,TGTGCCATTGCTAGCGGGACGTCCACAGATACGCAGTATTTT,CAIASGTSTDTQYF
TRBJ2-7,.,.,TRBV19,TGTGCCAGTAGGTCGGAGGGGCTACCTTTCTACGAGCAGTACTTC,CASRSEGLPFYEQYF
TRBJ2-2,.,TRBD2,TRBV11-2,TGTGCCAGCAGAACTAGCGGGATCAACACCGGGGAGCTGTTTTTT,CASRTSGINTGELFF
TRBJ1-6,.,TRBD1,TRBV30,TGTGCCTGGACCGCCGGGACAGGGAGTAATTCACCCCTCCACTTT,CAWTAGTGSNSPLHF
TRBJ1-2,once,.,TRBV19,TGTGCCAGTAGTGCCTCACAGGGACCGGGCGTGGGCTACACCTTC,CASSASQGPGVGYTF
TRBJ1-1,.,.,TRBV30,TGTGCCTGGAGCCGGGGGGCCCCCCGCGATACTTTCTTT,CAWSRGAPRDTFF
TRBJ2-2,few,TRBD2,TRBV7-9,TGTGCCAGCAGGGAGAGCGGGATGAACACCGGGGAGCTGTTTTTT,CASRESGMNTGELFF
TRBJ2-1,.,TRBD1,TRBV18,TGTGCCAGCTCACCTCAGGGGGTCGCCTACAATGAGCAGTTCTTC,CASSPQGVAYNEQFF
TRBJ2-3,.,TRBD1,TRBV6-5,TGTGCCAGCAGTGGACAGGGATTGAGGCAGTATTTT,CASSGQGLRQYF
TRBJ2-3,.,.,TRBV7-8,TGTGCCAGCAGCTTAAAGACGGGACTAGATACGCAGTATTTT,CASSLKTGLDTQYF
TRBJ2-7,.,.,TRBV28,TGTGCCAGCAGTTTCGGGGGTAGAGGGCAGTACTTC,CASSFGGRGQYF
TRBJ2-7,.,TRBD1,TRBV7-3,TGTGCCAGCAGCCCCTGGGCAGGGGGCTCCTACGAGCAGTACTTC,CASSPWAGGSYEQYF
TRBJ1-1,.,.,TRBV5-1,TGCGCCAGCAGCTCCCAGGGGAACACTGAAGCTTTCTTT,CASSSQGNTEAFF
TRBJ1-5,.,TRBD1,TRBV28,TGTGCCAGCAGTCTCCGGACAGGGGGGGGTGATCAGCCCCAGCATTTT,CASSLRTGGGDQPQHF
TRBJ2-1,.,.,TRBV19,TGTGCCAGTAGTATGGTCAGGACTCTTGTCGATGAGCAGTTCTTC,CASSMVRTLVDEQFF
TRBJ1-5,few,.,TRBV29-1,TGCAGCGCCGGGACTGGGGGTGGTCAGCCCCAGCATTTT,CSAGTGGGQPQHF
TRBJ2-7,.,TRBD2,TRBV28,TGTGCCAGCAGTTCGGGCGGGGGGGCGCACCACGAGCAGTACTTC,CASSSGGGAHHEQYF